The next 20 T cell receptor beta chains were all read from a single sample in a study of T-cell memory formation after mild COVID-19. Using its own MiXCR run on the 5' RACE reads, TCRdb lists one record per CDR3 protein. The table records 350,000 to 400,000 distinct CDR3 sequences, roughly 21% of them present only once. Material for sequencing was PBMCs or a T cell subset sorted from them (not recorded which). Source of these receptors: an adult woman who had mild COVID-19 (a few samples of this study predate the infection). Cell type and time point are not known.

This CDR3 reads CASSSPLGRETSGTDTQYF. The CDR3 nucleotides read TGTGCCAGCAGTTCCCCTTTGGGGCGTGAGACTAGCGGCACAGATACGCAGTATTTT. V is TRBV12-3 or TRBV12-4 and J is TRBJ2-3, with 8 nucleotides matching TRBD2. The trim removed 4 bases at V and 1 base at J, leaving 16 bases unmatched. The CDR3 spans 19 residues.

In the case of this clonotype: The junction shows a germline mismatch at one end, possibly a read error. The chain has TRBV7-9 and TRBJ1-6; 10 bases line up with TRBD1. CDR3 length equals 16 residues. The germline gives CDR1 SEHNR, CDR2 FQNEAQ (reference sequence). The CDR3 DNA reads TGTGCCAGCAGCTCTTGGACAGGGGGAATAAATTCACCACTCCACTTT. Protein sequence: CASSSWTGGINSPLHF.

The genes are TRBV12-3 or TRBV12-4 and TRBJ2-5; the match to TRBD2 covers 12 bases. The length of the CDR3 is 14 residues. The J segment lost 4 bases and the V segment lost 6 bases, leaving 3 bases of the junction unmatched. In DNA form, the CDR3 reads TGTGCCAGCAGACTAGCGGGGGGCGGAGAGACCCAGTACTTC. This gives the protein CASRLAGGGETQYF.

The chain recombines TRBV10-3 with TRBJ2-1; 8 bases align to TRBD2. The germline V gene has CDR1 ENHRY and CDR2 SYGVKD. The CDR3 sequence is 15 residues long. The V segment lost 6 bases and the J segment 4 bases; nucleotides outside the gene matches: 8. As DNA, the CDR3 is TGTGCCATCAGGGACGCGGGGGGACTATACAATGAGCAGTTCTTC. Its translation: CAIRDAGGLYNEQFF.

The chain joins TRBV7-2 to TRBJ2-7; either TRBD1 or TRBD2 may fit D (6 bases each). The CDR3 runs 17 residues. Deletions cut 1 base from V and 0 bases from J, with 16 bases between. Germline V gene sequence: CDR1 SGHTA, CDR2 FQGNSA. The CDR3 DNA is TGTGCCAGCAGCTTAGAGGACGGGGGCTTAAGCTCCTACGAGCAGTACTTC. Translated: CASSLEDGGLSSYEQYF.

This clonotype was recorded a few times. This chain joins TRBV12-3 or TRBV12-4 and TRBJ2-5; possibly TRBD2 for D (5 bases). Deletions cut 2 bases from V and 4 bases from J, with 11 bases between. The CDR3 is made up of 14 amino acids. CDR3 sequence (DNA): TGTGCCAGCAGTTTATCCCCCCGGGGAGAGACCCAGTACTTC. Translating it yields CASSLSPRGETQYF.

This clonotype showed up just a few times. This chain uses TRBV6-6 with TRBJ1-1; D is possibly TRBD1 (6 bases). Trimming cost V 7 bases and J 6 bases, with 12 bases left between them. The V gene's germline CDR1 is MNHNY and CDR2 SVGAGI (reference sequence). The CDR3 runs to 12 residues. CDR3 sequence: CASTGGQAEAFF. CDR3 DNA: TGTGCCAGCACCGGGGGGCAGGCTGAAGCTTTCTTT.

The chain recombines TRBV12-3 or TRBV12-4 with TRBJ1-2; D is uncertain. V was pared by 2 bases and J by 5 bases, with 12 bases between. The CDR3 covers 14 residues. This CDR3 is CASSLYRGLYGYTF. CDR3 coding DNA: TGTGCCAGCAGTTTATACCGAGGGCTTTATGGCTACACCTTC.

The chain uses TRBV6-5 and TRBJ2-7; 9 bases align to TRBD1. The junction had 8 bases not matched to a gene; V was cut back by 6 bases and J by 2 bases. Germline CDR1 reads MNHEY; CDR2 reads SVGAGI. The CDR3 consists of 15 residues. The CDR3 here is CASRSDRGLPYEQYF. The CDR3 DNA follows: TGTGCCAGCAGGTCGGACAGGGGCCTACCCTACGAGCAGTACTTC.

The rearrangement uses TRBV5-5 and TRBJ1-5; TRBD1 matches at 10 bases. The CDR3 extends over 15 amino acids. Germline V gene lookup returns CDR1 SGHKS and CDR2 YYEKEE (reference sequence). V was clipped by 3 bases and J by 4 bases; unmatched bases: 4. The CDR3 loop reads CASSWGQGPNQPQHF. CDR3 DNA sequence: TGTGCCAGCAGCTGGGGACAGGGGCCTAATCAGCCCCAGCATTTT.

This clonotype was detected only a few times. This sequence joins TRBV7-3 and TRBJ1-2, with a weak D call TRBD1 (6 bases). V was shortened by 0 bases and J by 5 bases, with 10 bases between the two germline ends. Germline-derived CDR1 and CDR2 are SGHTA and FQGTGA. The CDR3 spans 14 residues. CDR3 region: CASSLTDRSYGYTF. CDR3 nucleotides: TGTGCCAGCAGCTTAACCGACAGGAGTTATGGCTACACCTTC.

This clonotype occurred a few times. V is TRBV14 and J is TRBJ2-1; TRBD1 agrees at 10 bases. CDR1 SGHDN and CDR2 FVKESK come from the germline V gene. This CDR3 is built from 15 residues. Trimming cost V 4 bases and J 5 bases; bases outside gene matches: 5. This CDR3 is CASSPGQGYNNEQFF. The CDR3 bases are TGTGCCAGCAGCCCGGGACAGGGGTATAACAATGAGCAGTTCTTC.

This clonotype was detected only once. The chain is built from TRBV11-3 and TRBJ2-3; D is perhaps TRBD1 (6 bases). The CDR3 has 20 residues. With 3 bases removed from V and 6 bases from J, the gap between germline ends came to 31 bases. Germline V gives CDR1 SGHNT, CDR2 YENEEA. The DNA for the CDR3 is TGTGCCAGCAGCTTTCGCATTCCCCCGCCCCAGCCAGGGGTTCTGGATACGCAGTATTTT. Protein sequence: CASSFRIPPPQPGVLDTQYF.

This clonotype was recorded a few times. The chain carries TRBV20-1 and TRBJ2-3; no clear D gene. The CDR3 is 12 residues long. Germline CDR1 DFQATT, CDR2 SNEGSKA (reference sequence). Trimming pared 6 bases from V and 2 bases from J, leaving 9 bases between. The CDR3 protein is CSAPPSTDTQYF. CDR3 DNA: TGCAGTGCCCCTCCCTCCACAGATACGCAGTATTTT.

This clonotype was detected a few times. V usage is TRBV7-9 and J usage is TRBJ1-1; D may be TRBD1 (6 bases). The germline CDR1 and CDR2 sequences are SEHNR and FQNEAQ (reference sequence). Trimming left V 5 bases short and J 5 bases short, with 15 bases between. This CDR3 has 14 amino acids. CDR3 coding DNA: TGTGCCAGCAGCGTTCAACAGGGCGGTACTGAAGCTTTCTTT. Translated: CASSVQQGGTEAFF.

This clonotype was seen a handful of times. The J gene is TRBJ2-4, the V gene TRBV19, with TRBD1 identical over 9 bases. Germline CDR1 is LNHDA and CDR2 is SQIVND (reference sequence). V trimming: 5 bases; J trimming: 7 bases; junction bases outside the gene matches: 6. CDR3 length equals 14 residues. The CDR3 spells CASSRPGQGNIQYF. In nucleotides, the CDR3 is TGTGCCAGTAGTCGTCCGGGACAGGGTAACATTCAGTACTTC.

This clonotype was seen only a few times. This chain joins TRBV20-1 and TRBJ2-1, with 7 positions matching TRBD1. The CDR3 consists of 12 residues. The ends lost 5 bases at V and 5 bases at J; junction bases unmatched: 3. Germline values: CDR1 DFQATT, CDR2 SNEGSKA (reference sequence). The CDR3 region is CSAARGNNEQFF. CDR3 nucleotide sequence: TGCAGTGCTGCCAGGGGGAACAATGAGCAGTTCTTC.

The rearrangement joins TRBV30 to TRBJ2-3; unclear D gene. CDR1 and CDR2 from the germline V gene are GTSNPN and SVGIG (reference sequence). This CDR3 has 12 amino acids. V dropped 2 bases and J dropped 6 bases, with 9 bases sitting between them. The CDR3 DNA is TGTGCCTGGAGTTTCCTCTTGGATACGCAGTATTTT. Amino acid sequence: CAWSFLLDTQYF.

The table lists this clonotype with many counts. The chain is built from TRBV18 and TRBJ2-3; TRBD1 matches at 8 bases. Losses at the gene ends were 0 bases for V and 2 bases for J; bases not matched to a gene: 4. Germline assignment: CDR1 KGHSH and CDR2 LQKENI. The CDR3 covers 16 residues. This CDR3 reads CASSPPDRAHTDTQYF. Written as DNA, the CDR3 is TGTGCCAGCTCACCACCGGACAGGGCCCACACAGATACGCAGTATTTT.

The rearrangement joins TRBV3-1 to TRBJ2-3, with no clear D. The germline V gene has CDR1 LGHDT and CDR2 YNNKEL (reference sequence). The CDR3 is 15 residues long. The V end lost 1 base, the J end lost 2 bases, and 10 bases lay between the germline ends. The CDR3 region is CASSQAGKFTDTQYF. For the CDR3, the DNA is TGTGCCAGCAGCCAAGCCGGCAAATTCACAGATACGCAGTATTTT.